These T cell receptor beta chains were read from a single sample in a study of immune evolution from preneoplasia to lung adenocarcinoma. The table came from immunoSEQ multiplex PCR; TCRdb's copy has only in-frame clones and leaves some out. The table shows 6,000 to 8,000 clones, with under 85% occurring only once. What was sequenced was FFPE adjacent normal lung tissue. The receptors originated from a donor at least 70 years old with lung adenocarcinoma. The CDR3 runs from the conserved cysteine through the conserved F or W. Each record gives: clone size, D gene, V gene, J gene, CDR3 DNA, CDR3 protein. D genes are given only for firm matches. Size is stated for part of the rows, as once, few or many counts, or as a class when the clone is expanded.

-	TRBD1	TRBV29-1	TRBJ2-2	TGCAGCGGCGGACAGGGGGACACCGGGGAGCTGTTTTTT	CSGGQGDTGELFF
once	TRBD2	TRBV7-2	TRBJ2-1	TGTGCCAGCAGCACTCTCCTAGCGGGTTCCTACAATGAGCAGTTCTTC	CASSTLLAGSYNEQFF
-	-	TRBV29-1	TRBJ1-1	TGCAGCGGAACCGGACACCTGAACACTGAAGCTTTCTTT	CSGTGHLNTEAFF
-	TRBD2	TRBV4-2	TRBJ2-3	TGTGCCAGCAGCGACGGGCGAGCGGGAGGGGGAGATACGCAGTATTTT	CASSDGRAGGGDTQYF
-	-	TRBV2	TRBJ1-4	TGTGCCGGGGGGATCGGGACTAATGAAAAACTGTTTTTT	CAGGIGTNEKLFF
-	TRBD2	TRBV9	TRBJ2-7	TGTGCCAGCAGCGCGGGGGGGGAGCAGTACTTC	CASSAGGEQYF
-	TRBD2	TRBV7-2	TRBJ2-2	TGTGCCAGCAGCCCGGTGAGCGGGAGTTGGTCCGGGGAGCTGTTTTTT	CASSPVSGSWSGELFF
-	TRBD2	TRBV7-2	TRBJ2-7	TGTGCCAGCAGCTTCGGGACTAGCGGGGGGTGGTACGAGCAGTACTTC	CASSFGTSGGWYEQYF
-	TRBD1	TRBV6-1	TRBJ1-6	TGTGCCAGCAGTGAAGGGACAGGGGGTAGTTCACCCCTCCACTTT	CASSEGTGGSSPLHF
-	-	TRBV7-9	TRBJ2-3	TGTGCCAGCAGCTTATTGAACAGCCGTGAGGGAGATACGCAGTATTTT	CASSLLNSREGDTQYF
-	-	TRBV5-1	TRBJ1-2	TGCGCCAGCAGCTTGGTGGCGGGGAAGGGCTACACCTTC	CASSLVAGKGYTF
-	-	TRBV2	TRBJ1-5	TGTGCCAGCACTCTATGGGGGGGGGATCAGCCCCAGCATTTT	CASTLWGGDQPQHF
few	-	TRBV7-9	TRBJ2-1	TGTGCCAGCAGCAAGACTAGTTCGTACAATGAGCAGTTCTTC	CASSKTSSYNEQFF
-	-	TRBV5-4	TRBJ2-5	TGTGCCAGCAGCAACAACAGGAGGTACCAAGAGACCCAGTACTTC	CASSNNRRYQETQYF
-	-	TRBV11-3	TRBJ1-1	TGTGCCAGCAGCTTGGGTCGTATGAACACTGAAGCTTTCTTT	CASSLGRMNTEAFF
-	-	TRBV7-8	TRBJ1-6	TGTGCCAGCAGCTTAATAGATGGTTCACCCCTCCACTTT	CASSLIDGSPLHF
-	-	TRBV5-6	TRBJ1-2	TGTGCCAGCAGCTTGGCTTCAGGGATTGACTATGGCTACACCTTC	CASSLASGIDYGYTF
-	-	TRBV7-6	TRBJ1-5	TGTGCCAGCAGCTCCACAGCTGGGGGACACAGCAATCAGCCCCAGCATTTT	CASSSTAGGHSNQPQHF
-	-	TRBV5-4	TRBJ1-2	TGTGCCAGCAGCTTTGGGGGAACCTATGGCTACACCTTC	CASSFGGTYGYTF
-	-	TRBV27	TRBJ2-5	TGTGCCAGCAGTTCCCTTGGTCAAGAGACCCAGTACTTC	CASSSLGQETQYF
-	-	TRBV18	TRBJ1-1	TGTGCCAGCTCACGAGTGCAGAACACTGAAGCTTTCTTT	CASSRVQNTEAFF
-	TRBD1	TRBV30	TRBJ2-6	TGTGCCCGGAACGGGGACAGGGGCCTCTCTGGGGCCAACGTCCTGACTTTC	CARNGDRGLSGANVLTF
-	-	TRBV18	TRBJ1-1	TGTGCCAGCTCACGAACACAGAACACTGAAGCTTTCTTT	CASSRTQNTEAFF
-	-	TRBV25-1	TRBJ1-2	TGTGCCAGCAGTTTTCAGGAGTCGAGAAACTATGGCTACACCTTC	CASSFQESRNYGYTF
-	TRBD1	TRBV9	TRBJ2-1	TGTGCCAGCAGCGTTGGGGGACAGAACAATGAGCAGTTCTTC	CASSVGGQNNEQFF
-	-	TRBV7-8	TRBJ1-5	TGTGCCAGCAGCTTAATTAGGGTCCGCCAGCCCCAGCATTTT	CASSLIRVRQPQHF
few	-	TRBV11-1	TRBJ1-6	TGTGCCAGCAGCCCCTTGGACGGCCACCCTATGAATTCACCCCTCCACTTT	CASSPLDGHPMNSPLHF
-	-	TRBV5-1	TRBJ2-7	TGCGCCAGCAGAGACTTCCTCGAGCAGTACTTC	CASRDFLEQYF
-	-	TRBV7-6	TRBJ1-2	TGTGCCAGCAGCTTAGGGAGCAGGGGACGCACGGCTGGCTACACCTTC	CASSLGSRGRTAGYTF
-	-	TRBV11-3	TRBJ2-7	TGTGCCAGCAGCTTAGATGTCACGGATGGCCTTTACGAGCAGTACTTC	CASSLDVTDGLYEQYF
-	-	TRBV20-1	TRBJ2-7	TGCAGTGCTAGAGGGTACGAGCAGTACTTC	CSARGYEQYF
-	TRBD1	TRBV27	TRBJ2-2	TGTGCCAGCAGTCCAGGGGACAGGGCGAACACCGGGGAGCTGTTTTTT	CASSPGDRANTGELFF
-	-	TRBV6-1	TRBJ1-2	TGTGCCAGCACCGAGTCAGCCAACTATGGCTACACCTTC	CASTESANYGYTF
-	-	TRBV27	TRBJ2-7	TGTGCCAGCAGTTTATCGAGTGGGGGCTCCTACGAGCAGTACTTC	CASSLSSGGSYEQYF
-	-	TRBV11-3	TRBJ1-1	TGTGCCAGCAGCTTAGGGGGGGATATGACTGAAGCTTTCTTT	CASSLGGDMTEAFF
-	-	TRBV6-6	TRBJ2-5	TGTGCCAGCTTAAGGGGGAGGGCCCCAGAGACCCAGTACTTC	CASLRGRAPETQYF
-	-	TRBV9	TRBJ1-5	TGTGCCAGCAGCTCGGGATCCGGGGGTCAGCCCCAGCATTTT	CASSSGSGGQPQHF
-	-	TRBV18	TRBJ2-7	TGTGCCAGCTCACCCGGGGACGGCTACGAGCAGTACTTC	CASSPGDGYEQYF
-	-	TRBV28	TRBJ2-5	TGTGCCAGCAGTTTCTGGACCGAGACCCAGTACTTC	CASSFWTETQYF